This TCR beta chain was recorded in a study of Ad26.COV2.S vaccination and SARS-CoV-2 variants. Study context: Intramuscular Ad26.COV2.S at 5x10^10 or 1x10^11 viral particles. Broader study findings: Responses of spike-specific T cells (both CD8+ and CD4+) reportedly showed substantial breadth after vaccination.

This CDR3 contains 19 residues. V lost 7 bases to trimming and J lost 4 bases, with 30 bases between them. The V gene's germline CDR1 is SNHLY and CDR2 FYNNEI. Treatment given: over 15 received Ad26.COV2.S at low or high dose, single or two shots; five or six received placebo; per-sample allocation not given. The study sampled participants on day 63 after the first vaccine or placebo injection. An 18-55-year-old adult in Boston served as donor. Immunization relied on an Ad26 vector, which expressed Wuhan-strain SARS-CoV-2 spike. Clones were sequenced by immunoSEQ multiplex PCR, and TCRdb holds only the in-frame ones, with some missing. This table has fewer than 400,000 clones, roughly nine tenths appearing once. About this clone: Its antigen remains unknown.

Material: peripheral blood, obtained in a trial of Ad26.COV2.S vaccine versus placebo. The origin of this receptor is a person aged 18-60 years who received the Ad26.COV2.S COVID-19 vaccine or a placebo. The chain links TRBV2 to TRBJ2-3; tentatively, D is TRBD1 (8 bases). The CDR3 protein is CASNNAWNWTGREADTQYF. The CDR3 DNA reads as TGTGCCAGCAACAATGCTTGGAACTGGACAGGGAGGGAGGCAGATACGCAGTATTTT.